This TCR beta chain is drawn from a study of persistence of HIV-infected CD4 T cells. General observations from the study: Compared with CD3/CD28-stimulated cells, CMV- and Gag-responding cells showed lower TCRbeta richness.

Sequencing used immunoSEQ version 4 in survey mode. The protocol was immunoSEQ multiplex PCR, while the TCRdb copy is restricted to in-frame clones and leaves out a portion. The data show 25,000 to 35,000 clones, around four fifths seen once. Trimming shortened V by 9 bases and J by 1 base, and 18 bases separated the two germline ends. Germline lookup yields CDR1 SNHLY and CDR2 FYNNEI. This CDR3 spans 15 amino acids. On this clone: The antigen remains unidentified.

Cells were stimulated with CMV-infected fibroblast lysates at around 9.1 ug/mL. CD40L-negative CD69-negative CD45RO-high memory CD4+ T cells were sorted as populations depleted of antigen-responding cells. Donors had CD4+ T cell counts above 400 cells/uL and were CMV-seropositive. The sequence came from an adult man with HIV who was CMV-seropositive. Specimen: CD4+ T cells sorted from PBMCs after 18-hour stimulation, collected from a patient who received antiretroviral therapy. The V call is TRBV2, the J call TRBJ1-1, with a tentative D call TRBD1 (5 bases). The CDR3 DNA is TGTGCCAGAACCAGGGAGACCTCAGGGAACACTGAAGCTTTCTTT. Residues: CARTRETSGNTEAFF.